This T cell receptor (beta chain) came from a study of blood T cell repertoires in COVID-19. The overall study: The cDNA or gDNA used as material had been derived from T cells, B-cell-depleted T cells, or PBMCs.

Germline V gives CDR1 GTSNPN, CDR2 SVGIG (reference sequence). The junction had 5 bases not matched to a gene; V was cut back by 5 bases and J by 8 bases. The CDR3 totals 13 residues. In the authors' methods: Reference gene primer amplification gave estimated nucleated cell counts. The assay was immunoSEQ multiplex PCR, and TCRdb's table has in-frame clones only and misses some. That table gives V, J and clone size, and the DNA gave D and trimming. The sample has more than 250,000 clones, about 87% seen once. The Seattle patients, enrolled during active infection, were followed longitudinally. This TCR was sampled from a woman between 50 and 59 years old with COVID-19, enrolled during active disease. V usage is TRBV30 and J usage is TRBJ2-1, with 11 bases identical to TRBD2. Sequencing was carried out using peripheral blood. CDR3 amino acids: CAWVLAGEYEQFF. For the CDR3, the DNA is TGTGCCTGGGTACTAGCGGGAGAATATGAGCAGTTCTTC.